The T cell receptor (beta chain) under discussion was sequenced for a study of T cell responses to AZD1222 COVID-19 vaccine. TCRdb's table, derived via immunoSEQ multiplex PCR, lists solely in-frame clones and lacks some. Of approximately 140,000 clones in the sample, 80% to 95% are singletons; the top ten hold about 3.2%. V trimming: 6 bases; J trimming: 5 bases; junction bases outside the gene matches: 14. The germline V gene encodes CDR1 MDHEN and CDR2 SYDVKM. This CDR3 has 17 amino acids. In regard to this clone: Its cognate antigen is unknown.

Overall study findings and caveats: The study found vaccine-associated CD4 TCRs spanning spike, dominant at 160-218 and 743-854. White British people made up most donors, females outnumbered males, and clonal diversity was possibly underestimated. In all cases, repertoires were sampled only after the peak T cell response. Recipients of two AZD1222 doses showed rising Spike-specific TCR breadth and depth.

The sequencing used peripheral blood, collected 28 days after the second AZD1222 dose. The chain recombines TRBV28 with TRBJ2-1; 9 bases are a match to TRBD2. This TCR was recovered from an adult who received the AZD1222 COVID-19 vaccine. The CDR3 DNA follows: TGTGCCAGCAGCTCCCCTCGGCGGGAGGGCCGGAACAATGAGCAGTTCTTC. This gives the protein CASSSPRREGRNNEQFF.